The entry below describes one T cell receptor (beta chain). What it binds is not known. Primers for the PCR totalled 60 Vbeta and 13 Jbeta. Data came from immunoSEQ multiplex PCR; TCRdb stores just in-frame clones and leaves some out. Here the sample spans fewer than 200,000 clones, just under 80% being singletons. Despite likely unrecorded immune exposures, the donors were nominally healthy at the time of sampling. This specimen belongs to a study of cytomegalovirus exposure and HLA in healthy donors. Germline V gives CDR1 SGHTA, CDR2 FQGTGA. This CDR3 is built from 16 residues. The V and J ends lost 0 bases and 4 bases respectively, with 10 bases between them. Study results and limitations: Among the sequence variants, a highly shared cluster was likely an artifact of sequencing. About 87% or about 30% of the time was how often most TCR beta V segments were productive, according to an earlier analysis. Presence/absence results assume similar sequencing depth per donor, which may not hold.

The TCR comes from a man aged 25 to 45 in good health and CMV-seronegative. The V call is TRBV7-3, the J call TRBJ2-6, with D hard to call. The sequencing sample was made of PBMCs. The CDR3 bases are TGTGCCAGCAGCTTAACTGTCCTGTCGGGGGCCAACGTCCTGACTTTC. This sequence encodes CASSLTVLSGANVLTF.